This T cell receptor beta chain was recovered during a study of sequential checkpoint blockade in melanoma. Produced via immunoSEQ multiplex PCR; TCRdb's table is partial and in-frame only. The sample contains about 40,000 clones, 70% to 90% of which appear only once. This CDR3 is built from 17 residues. V shed 5 bases, J shed 2 bases, and the junction held 11 bases outside the gene matches. The V gene's germline CDR1 is SGHVS and CDR2 FQNEAQ. Treatment of the sample: randomized to nivolumab then ipilimumab (arm A) or the reverse (arm B). Sequenced material: CD8+ T cells sorted from blood (inferred from file names), taken from a patient given nivolumab and ipilimumab in sequence. The chain recombines TRBV7-8 with TRBJ2-2; 7 bases are a match to TRBD2. The receptor's source is a human donor with melanoma. This CDR3 reads CASSPRPGLSNTGELFF. In DNA, the CDR3 is TGTGCCAGCAGCCCAAGACCGGGACTAAGTAACACCGGGGAGCTGTTTTTT. Complete variable domain (other parts from reference TRBV7-8 and TRBJ2-2): GAGVSQSPRYKVAKRGQDVALRCDPISGHVSLFWYQQALGQGPEFLTYFQNEAQLDKSGLPSDRFFAERPEGSVSTLKIQRTQQEDSAVYLCASSPRPGLSNTGELFFGEGSRLTVL.